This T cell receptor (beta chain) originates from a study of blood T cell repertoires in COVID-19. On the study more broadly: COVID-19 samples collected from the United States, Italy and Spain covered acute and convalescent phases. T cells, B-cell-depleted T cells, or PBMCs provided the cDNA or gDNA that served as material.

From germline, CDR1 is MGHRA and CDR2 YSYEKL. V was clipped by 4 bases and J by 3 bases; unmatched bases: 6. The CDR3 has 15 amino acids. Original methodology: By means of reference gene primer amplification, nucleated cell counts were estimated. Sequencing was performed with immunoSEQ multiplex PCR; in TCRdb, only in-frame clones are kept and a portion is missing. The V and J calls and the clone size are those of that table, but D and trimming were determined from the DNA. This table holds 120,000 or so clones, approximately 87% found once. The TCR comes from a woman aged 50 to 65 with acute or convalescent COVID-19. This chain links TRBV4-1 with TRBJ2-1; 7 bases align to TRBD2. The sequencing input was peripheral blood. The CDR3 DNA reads TGCGCCAGCAGCCCTTATTCTAGCGGCTACAATGAGCAGTTCTTC. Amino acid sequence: CASSPYSSGYNEQFF.